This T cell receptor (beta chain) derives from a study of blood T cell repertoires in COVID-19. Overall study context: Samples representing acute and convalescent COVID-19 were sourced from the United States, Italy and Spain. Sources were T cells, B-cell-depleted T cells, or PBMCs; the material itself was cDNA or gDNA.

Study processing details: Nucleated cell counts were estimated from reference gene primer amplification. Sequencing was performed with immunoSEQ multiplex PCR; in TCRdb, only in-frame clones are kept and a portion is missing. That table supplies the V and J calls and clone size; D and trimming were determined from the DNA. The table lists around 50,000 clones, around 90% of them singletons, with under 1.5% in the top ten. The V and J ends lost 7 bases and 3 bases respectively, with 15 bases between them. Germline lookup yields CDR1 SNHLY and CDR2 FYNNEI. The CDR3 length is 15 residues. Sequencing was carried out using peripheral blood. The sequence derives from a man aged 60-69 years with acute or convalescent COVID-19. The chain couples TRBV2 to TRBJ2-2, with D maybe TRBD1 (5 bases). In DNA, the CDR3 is TGTGCCAGCAAAACAGGCCGGCGAGACACCGGGGAGCTGTTTTTT. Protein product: CASKTGRRDTGELFF.